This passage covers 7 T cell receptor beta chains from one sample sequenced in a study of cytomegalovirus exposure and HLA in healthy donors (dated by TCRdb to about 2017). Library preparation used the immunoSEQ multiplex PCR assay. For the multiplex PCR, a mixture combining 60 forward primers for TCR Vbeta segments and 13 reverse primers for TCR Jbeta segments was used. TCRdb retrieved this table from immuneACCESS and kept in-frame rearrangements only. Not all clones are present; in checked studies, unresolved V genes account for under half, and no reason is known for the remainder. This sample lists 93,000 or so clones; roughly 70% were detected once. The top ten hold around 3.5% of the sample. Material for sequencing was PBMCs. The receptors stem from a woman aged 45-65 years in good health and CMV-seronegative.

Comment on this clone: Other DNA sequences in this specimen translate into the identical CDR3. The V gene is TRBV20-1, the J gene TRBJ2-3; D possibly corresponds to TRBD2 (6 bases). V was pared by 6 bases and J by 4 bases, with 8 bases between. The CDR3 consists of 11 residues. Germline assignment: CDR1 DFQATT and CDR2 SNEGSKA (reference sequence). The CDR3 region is CSARLADTQYF. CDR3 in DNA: TGCAGTGCCCGACTAGCAGATACGCAGTATTTT.

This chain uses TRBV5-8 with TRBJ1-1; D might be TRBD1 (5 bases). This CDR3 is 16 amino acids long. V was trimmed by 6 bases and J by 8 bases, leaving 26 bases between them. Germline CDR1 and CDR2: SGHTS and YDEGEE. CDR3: CASIPPSHRPASEAFF. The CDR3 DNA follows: TGTGCCAGCATCCCCCCCTCCCACAGGCCCGCTTCGGAAGCTTTCTTT.

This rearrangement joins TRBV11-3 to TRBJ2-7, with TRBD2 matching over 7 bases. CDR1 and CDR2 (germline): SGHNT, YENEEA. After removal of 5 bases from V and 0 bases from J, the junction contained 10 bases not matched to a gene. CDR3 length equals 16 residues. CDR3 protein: CASSTLSGTGSYEQYF. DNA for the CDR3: TGTGCCAGCAGCACGTTAAGCGGGACTGGCTCCTACGAGCAGTACTTC.

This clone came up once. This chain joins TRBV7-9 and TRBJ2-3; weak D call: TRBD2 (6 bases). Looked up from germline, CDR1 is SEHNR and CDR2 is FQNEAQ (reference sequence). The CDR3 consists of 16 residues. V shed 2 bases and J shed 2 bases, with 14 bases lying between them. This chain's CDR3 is CASSLPPQDYTDTQYF. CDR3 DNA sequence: TGTGCCAGCAGCTTACCTCCCCAGGACTACACAGATACGCAGTATTTT.

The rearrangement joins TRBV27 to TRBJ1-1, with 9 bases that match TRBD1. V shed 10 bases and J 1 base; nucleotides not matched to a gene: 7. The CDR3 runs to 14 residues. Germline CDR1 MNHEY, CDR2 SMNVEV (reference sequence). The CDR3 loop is CANPDRGRNTEAFF. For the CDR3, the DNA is TGTGCCAACCCGGACAGGGGCCGGAACACTGAAGCTTTCTTT.

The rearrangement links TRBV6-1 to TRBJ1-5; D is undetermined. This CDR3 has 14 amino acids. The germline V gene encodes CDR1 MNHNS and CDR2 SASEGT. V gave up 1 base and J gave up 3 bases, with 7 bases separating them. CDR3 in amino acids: CASSEGGLNQPQHF. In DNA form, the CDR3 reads TGTGCCAGCAGTGAAGGCGGACTCAATCAGCCCCAGCATTTT.

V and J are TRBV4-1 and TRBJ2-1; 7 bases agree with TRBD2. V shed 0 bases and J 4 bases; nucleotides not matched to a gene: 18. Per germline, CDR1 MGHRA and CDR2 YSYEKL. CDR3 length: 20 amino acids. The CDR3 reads CASSQESGGGTRPSYNEQFF. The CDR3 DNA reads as TGCGCCAGCAGCCAAGAGTCTGGGGGGGGGACCCGCCCCTCTTACAATGAGCAGTTCTTC.